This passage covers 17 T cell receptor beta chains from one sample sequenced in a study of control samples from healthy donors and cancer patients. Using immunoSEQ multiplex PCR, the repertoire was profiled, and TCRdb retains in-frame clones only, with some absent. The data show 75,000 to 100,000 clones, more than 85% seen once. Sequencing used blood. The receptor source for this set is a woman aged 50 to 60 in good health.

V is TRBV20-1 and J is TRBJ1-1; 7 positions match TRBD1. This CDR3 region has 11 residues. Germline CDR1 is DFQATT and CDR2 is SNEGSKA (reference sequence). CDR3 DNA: TGCAGCGGACAGGAAAACACTGAAGCTTTCTTT. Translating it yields CSGQENTEAFF.

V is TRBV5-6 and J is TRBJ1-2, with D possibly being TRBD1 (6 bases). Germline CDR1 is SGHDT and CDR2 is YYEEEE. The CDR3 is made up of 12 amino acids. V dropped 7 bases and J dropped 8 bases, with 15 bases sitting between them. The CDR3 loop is CASAVGGGGYTF. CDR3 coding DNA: TGTGCCAGCGCGGTAGGGGGTGGCGGCTACACCTTC.

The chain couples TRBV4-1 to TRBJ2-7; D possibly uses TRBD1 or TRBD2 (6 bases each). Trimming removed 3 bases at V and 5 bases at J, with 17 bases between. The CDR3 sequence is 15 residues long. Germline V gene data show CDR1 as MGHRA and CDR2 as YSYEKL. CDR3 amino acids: CASSQTRGGQDEQYF. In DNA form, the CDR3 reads TGCGCCAGCAGCCAGACCCGTGGGGGGCAGGACGAGCAGTACTTC.

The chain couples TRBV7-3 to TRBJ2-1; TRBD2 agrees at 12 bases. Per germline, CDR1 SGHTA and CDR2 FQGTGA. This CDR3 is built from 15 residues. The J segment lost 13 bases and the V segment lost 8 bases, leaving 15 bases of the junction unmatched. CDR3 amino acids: CASGGGTSGSFHQFF. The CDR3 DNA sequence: TGTGCCAGCGGCGGCGGGACTAGCGGGTCCTTCCACCAGTTCTTC.

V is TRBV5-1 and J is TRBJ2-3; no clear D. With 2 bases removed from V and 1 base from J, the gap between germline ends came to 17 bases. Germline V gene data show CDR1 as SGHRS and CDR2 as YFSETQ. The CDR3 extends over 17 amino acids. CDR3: CASSLRRETWRTDTQYF. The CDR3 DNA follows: TGCGCCAGCAGCTTAAGAAGGGAAACTTGGCGCACAGATACGCAGTATTTT.

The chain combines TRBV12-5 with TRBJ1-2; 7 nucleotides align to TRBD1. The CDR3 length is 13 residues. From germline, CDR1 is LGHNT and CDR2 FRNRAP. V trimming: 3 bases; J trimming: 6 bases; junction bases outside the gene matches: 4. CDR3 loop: CASGFRTGHGYTF. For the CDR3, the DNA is TGTGCTAGTGGTTTCCGGACAGGCCATGGCTACACCTTC.

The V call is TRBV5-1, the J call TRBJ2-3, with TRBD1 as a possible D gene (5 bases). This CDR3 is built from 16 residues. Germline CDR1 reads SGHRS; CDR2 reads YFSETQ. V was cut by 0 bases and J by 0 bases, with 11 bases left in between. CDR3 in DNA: TGCGCCAGCAGCTTGGGGGGCGACAGTAGCACAGATACGCAGTATTTT. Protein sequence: CASSLGGDSSTDTQYF.

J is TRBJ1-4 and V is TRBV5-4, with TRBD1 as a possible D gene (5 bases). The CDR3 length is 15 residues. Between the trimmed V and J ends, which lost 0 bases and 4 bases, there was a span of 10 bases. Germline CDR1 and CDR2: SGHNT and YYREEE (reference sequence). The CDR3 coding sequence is TGTGCCAGCAGCTTGGATTTAGGGGATAATGAAAAACTGTTTTTT. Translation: CASSLDLGDNEKLFF. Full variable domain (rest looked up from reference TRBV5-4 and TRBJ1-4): ETGVTQSPTHLIKTRGQQVTLRCSSQSGHNTVSWYQQALGQGPQFIFQYYREEENGRGNFPPRFSGLQFPNYSSELNVNALELDDSALYLCASSLDLGDNEKLFFGSGTQLSVL.

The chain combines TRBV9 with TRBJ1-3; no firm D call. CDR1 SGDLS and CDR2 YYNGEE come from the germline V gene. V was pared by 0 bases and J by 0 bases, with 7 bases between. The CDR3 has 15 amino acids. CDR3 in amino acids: CASSVDSPSGNTIYF. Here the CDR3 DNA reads TGTGCCAGCAGCGTAGACTCGCCCTCTGGAAACACCATATATTTT.

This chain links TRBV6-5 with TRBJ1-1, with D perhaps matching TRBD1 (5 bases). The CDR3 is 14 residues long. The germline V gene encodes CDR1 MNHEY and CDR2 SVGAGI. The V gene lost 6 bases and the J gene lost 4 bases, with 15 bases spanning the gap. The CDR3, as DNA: TGTGCCAGCAGGTCCGGGGTTAGGGGCACTGAAGCTTTCTTT. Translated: CASRSGVRGTEAFF.

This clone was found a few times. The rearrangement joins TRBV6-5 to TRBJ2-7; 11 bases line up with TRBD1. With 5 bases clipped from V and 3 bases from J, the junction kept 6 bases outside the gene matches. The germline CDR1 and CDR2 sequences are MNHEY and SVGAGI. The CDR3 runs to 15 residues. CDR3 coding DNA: TGTGCCAGCAGTATTACCGGGACAGGGGGCTACGAGCAGTACTTC. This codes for CASSITGTGGYEQYF.

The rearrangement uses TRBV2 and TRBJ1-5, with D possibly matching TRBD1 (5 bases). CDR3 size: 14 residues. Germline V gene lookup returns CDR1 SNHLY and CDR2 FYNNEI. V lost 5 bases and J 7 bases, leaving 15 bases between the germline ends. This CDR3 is CASSFDSRGQPQHF. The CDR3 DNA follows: TGTGCCAGCAGTTTCGACAGCCGGGGGCAGCCCCAGCATTTT. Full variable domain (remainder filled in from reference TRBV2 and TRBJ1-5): EPEVTQTPSHQVTQMGQEVILRCVPISNHLYFYWYRQILGQKVEFLVSFYNNEISEKSEIFDDQFSVERPDGSNFTLKIRSTKLEDSAMYFCASSFDSRGQPQHFGDGTRLSIL.

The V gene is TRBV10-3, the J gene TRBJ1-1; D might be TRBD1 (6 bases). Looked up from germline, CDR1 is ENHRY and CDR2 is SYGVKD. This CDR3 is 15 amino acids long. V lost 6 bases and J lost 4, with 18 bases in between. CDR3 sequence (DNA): TGTGCCATCAGATTCAGACCGGACAGTGGCACTGAAGCTTTCTTT. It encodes CAIRFRPDSGTEAFF.

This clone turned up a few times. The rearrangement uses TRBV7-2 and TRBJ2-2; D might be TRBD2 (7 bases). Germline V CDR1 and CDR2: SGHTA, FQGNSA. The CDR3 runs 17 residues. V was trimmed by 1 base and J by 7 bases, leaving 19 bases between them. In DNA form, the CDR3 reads TGTGCCAGCAGCTTAGTCGCCGGACTAGAGGGGGGCGGGGAGCTGTTTTTT. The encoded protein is CASSLVAGLEGGGELFF.

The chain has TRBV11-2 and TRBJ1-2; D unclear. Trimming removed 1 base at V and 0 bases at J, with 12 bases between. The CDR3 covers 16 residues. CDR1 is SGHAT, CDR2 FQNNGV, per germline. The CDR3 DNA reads TGTGCCAGCAGCTTAGTGGCTGGAGCGGCTAACTATGGCTACACCTTC. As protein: CASSLVAGAANYGYTF.

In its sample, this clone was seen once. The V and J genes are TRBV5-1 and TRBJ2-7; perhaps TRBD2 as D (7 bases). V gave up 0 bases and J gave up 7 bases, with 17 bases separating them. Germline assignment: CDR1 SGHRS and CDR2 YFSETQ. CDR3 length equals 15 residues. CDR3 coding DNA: TGCGCCAGCAGCTTGGCGGGGGGCGGGACGGAGGAGCAGTACTTC. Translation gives CASSLAGGGTEEQYF.

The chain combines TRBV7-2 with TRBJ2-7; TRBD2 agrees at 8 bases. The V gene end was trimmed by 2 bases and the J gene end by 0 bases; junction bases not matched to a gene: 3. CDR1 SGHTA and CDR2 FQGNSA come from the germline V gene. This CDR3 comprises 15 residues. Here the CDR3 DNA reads TGTGCCAGCAGCTTAAGCGGGGGAATCTCCTACGAGCAGTACTTC. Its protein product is CASSLSGGISYEQYF.